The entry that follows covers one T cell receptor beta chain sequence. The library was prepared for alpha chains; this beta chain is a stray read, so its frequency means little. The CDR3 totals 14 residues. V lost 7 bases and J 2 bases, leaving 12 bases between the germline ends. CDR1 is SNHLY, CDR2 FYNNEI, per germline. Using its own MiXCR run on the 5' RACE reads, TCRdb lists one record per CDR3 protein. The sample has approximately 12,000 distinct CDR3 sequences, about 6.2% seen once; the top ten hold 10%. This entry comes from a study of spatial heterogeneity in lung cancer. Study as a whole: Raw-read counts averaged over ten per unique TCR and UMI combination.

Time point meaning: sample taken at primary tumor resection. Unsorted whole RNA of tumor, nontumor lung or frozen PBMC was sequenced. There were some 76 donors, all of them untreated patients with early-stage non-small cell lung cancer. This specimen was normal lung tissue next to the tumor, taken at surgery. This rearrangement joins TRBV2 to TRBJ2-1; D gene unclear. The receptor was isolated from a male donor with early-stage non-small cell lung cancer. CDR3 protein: CASTTDGAYNEQFF. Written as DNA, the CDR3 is TGTGCCAGCACAACCGACGGTGCCTACAATGAGCAGTTCTTC. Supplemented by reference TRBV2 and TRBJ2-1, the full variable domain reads EPEVTQTPSHQVTQMGQEVILRCVPISNHLYFYWYRQILGQKVEFLVSFYNNEISEKSEIFDDQFSVERPDGSNFTLKIRSTKLEDSAMYFCASTTDGAYNEQFFGPGTRLTVL.